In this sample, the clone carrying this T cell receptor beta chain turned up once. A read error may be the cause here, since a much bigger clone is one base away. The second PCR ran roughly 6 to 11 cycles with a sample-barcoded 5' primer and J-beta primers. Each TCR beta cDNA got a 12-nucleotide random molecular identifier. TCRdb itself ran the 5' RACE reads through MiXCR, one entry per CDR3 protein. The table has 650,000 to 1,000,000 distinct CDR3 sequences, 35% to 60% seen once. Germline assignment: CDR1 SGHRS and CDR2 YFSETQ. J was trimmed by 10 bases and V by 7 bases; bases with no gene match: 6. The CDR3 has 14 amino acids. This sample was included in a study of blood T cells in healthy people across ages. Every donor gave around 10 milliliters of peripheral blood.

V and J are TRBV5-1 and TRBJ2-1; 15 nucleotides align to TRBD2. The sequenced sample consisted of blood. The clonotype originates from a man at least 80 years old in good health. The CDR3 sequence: CASGAGLAGGEQFF. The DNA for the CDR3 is TGCGCCAGCGGCGCGGGACTAGCGGGAGGAGAGCAGTTCTTC.